This T cell receptor (beta chain) was captured by sequencing in a study of blood T cell repertoires in COVID-19. CDR3 length: 17 amino acids. V lost 3 bases to trimming and J lost 1 base; unmatched junction nucleotides: 6. Germline V gene data show CDR1 as KGHSH and CDR2 as LQKENI. Libraries were prepared by immunoSEQ multiplex PCR; TCRdb keeps only in-frame clonotypes and omits some of them. Altogether 200,000 to 300,000 clones are present, roughly 80% being singletons, with the ten largest covering around 4%. This receptor was identified in a man aged 55 to 69 with acute or convalescent COVID-19. V usage is TRBV18 and J usage is TRBJ1-2, with 12 nucleotides matching TRBD1. Sequencing used peripheral blood. The CDR3 DNA reads as TGTGCCAGCTCACCGCCGGGACAGGGGGCTTATAACTATGGCTACACCTTC. Its translation is CASSPPGQGAYNYGYTF.